These 9 T cell receptor beta chains originate from one sample sequenced in a study of T cells in tuberculosis. The assay was immunoSEQ multiplex PCR, and TCRdb's table has in-frame clones only and misses some. Counted here are under 45,000 clones, 95% occurring once; the ten biggest clones make up roughly 3.5%. The sample taken for sequencing was PBMCs. Receptor source: a donor aged 10-29 years with latent tuberculosis or without tuberculosis infection.

The gene calls are TRBV5-6 and TRBJ1-2, with 7 bases fitting TRBD1. The germline V gene encodes CDR1 SGHDT and CDR2 YYEEEE. V lost 0 bases to trimming and J lost 0 bases; unmatched junction nucleotides: 8. The CDR3 runs 17 residues. DNA of the CDR3: TGTGCCAGCAGCTTGGAGGCGGGGGGGACAGCTAACTATGGCTACACCTTC. Protein sequence: CASSLEAGGTANYGYTF.

V and J are TRBV5-1 and TRBJ2-5; 7 bases fit TRBD2. CDR1 and CDR2 (germline): SGHRS, YFSETQ. Trimming at V came to 3 bases and at J to 1 base, leaving 0 bases not matched to a gene. CDR3 length: 13 residues. CDR3 nucleotides: TGCGCCAGCAGCTGGGGGGGCCAAGAGACCCAGTACTTC. Encoded protein: CASSWGGQETQYF.

The chain carries TRBV10-3 and TRBJ2-3; 7 nucleotides line up with TRBD2. With V trimmed by 7 bases and J by 0 bases, 4 bases remained unmatched. From germline, CDR1 is ENHRY and CDR2 SYGVKD. The CDR3 runs 14 residues. DNA of the CDR3: TGTGCCATCAATCGGGGGGAGAGCACAGATACGCAGTATTTT. This translates into CAINRGESTDTQYF.

The chain recombines TRBV25-1 with TRBJ2-1; 8 bases are a match to TRBD1. The CDR3 sequence is 15 residues long. The germline gives CDR1 MGHDK, CDR2 SYGVNS. V was pared by 4 bases and J by 8 bases, with 10 bases of the junction left unmatched. The CDR3 protein is CASSGPGDRKDEQFF. For the CDR3, the DNA is TGTGCCAGCAGTGGCCCCGGGGACAGGAAGGATGAGCAGTTCTTC. Full variable domain (outside the CDR3, taken from reference TRBV25-1 and TRBJ2-1): EADIYQTPRYLVIGTGKKITLECSQTMGHDKMYWYQQDPGMELHLIHYSYGVNSTEKGDLSSESTVSRIRTEHFPLTLESARPSHTSQYLCASSGPGDRKDEQFFGPGTRLTVL.

The chain is built from TRBV4-3 and TRBJ2-1; no clear D gene. The CDR3 spans 18 residues. Trimming removed 4 bases at V and 0 bases at J, with 19 bases between. CDR1 and CDR2 from the germline V gene are LGHNA and YSLEER. The CDR3 here is CASSLITVRPYSYNEQFF. For the CDR3, the DNA is TGCGCCAGCAGCCTTATCACCGTGAGGCCCTACTCCTACAATGAGCAGTTCTTC.

With regard to this clone: The same CDR3 also results from other DNA sequences found in this sample. This chain joins TRBV5-1 and TRBJ1-3; D remains unclear. Germline values: CDR1 SGHRS, CDR2 YFSETQ. There are 15 residues in the CDR3. The germline V and J ends were trimmed by 1 base and 0 bases, with 8 bases remaining between them. Here the CDR3 DNA reads TGCGCCAGCAGCTTGACGGGAAGCTCTGGAAACACCATATATTTT. Encoded protein: CASSLTGSSGNTIYF.

This clone was seen once. The chain uses TRBV28 and TRBJ2-3, with a possible D match to TRBD1 (8 bases). From germline, CDR1 is MDHEN and CDR2 SYDVKM. The CDR3 extends over 18 amino acids. The V end lost 6 bases, the J end lost 2 bases, and 24 bases lay between the germline ends. The chain's CDR3 is CASRGGTGGSLITDTQYF. The CDR3 nucleotides are TGTGCCAGCAGGGGAGGGACAGGCGGGTCCCTCATCACAGATACGCAGTATTTT.

The chain couples TRBV4-1 to TRBJ1-2; the match to TRBD1 covers 8 bases. CDR1 is MGHRA and CDR2 is YSYEKL in the germline V gene. With 4 bases clipped from V and 2 bases from J, the junction kept 3 bases outside the gene matches. This CDR3 spans 14 amino acids. Here the CDR3 DNA reads TGCGCCAGCAGCCTTCGACAGGGGAACTATGGCTACACCTTC. It specifies CASSLRQGNYGYTF.

The chain links TRBV14 to TRBJ2-1; tentative D call: TRBD1 (6 bases). The CDR3 consists of 17 residues. Trimming shortened V by 3 bases and J by 0 bases, and 15 bases separated the two germline ends. Germline loops: CDR1 SGHDN, CDR2 FVKESK. The CDR3 sequence is CASSHPRGSRSYNEQFF. CDR3 DNA: TGTGCCAGCAGCCATCCCAGGGGAAGCCGCTCCTACAATGAGCAGTTCTTC.